This entry describes one T cell receptor beta chain. Losses at the gene ends were 5 bases for V and 3 bases for J; bases not matched to a gene: 12. CDR1 and CDR2 from the germline V gene are MDHEN and SYDVKM. The length of the CDR3 is 16 residues. The sample comes from a study of early T cells in non-severe SARS-CoV-2 infection. TCRdb analysed the 5' RACE reads with MiXCR anew, one entry per CDR3 protein. The sample yields around 110,000 distinct CDR3 sequences, around 10% seen once. Sequenced input: whole blood. The chain recombines TRBV28 with TRBJ2-5; 7 positions match TRBD1. This clonotype was sampled from an adult who was a healthcare worker with PCR-confirmed SARS-CoV-2 infection or an uninfected control (not recorded which). Here the CDR3 DNA reads TGTGCCAGCAGTCACCGGCAGGACAGGAGTAAAGAGACCCAGTACTTC. Its protein is CASSHRQDRSKETQYF.